The TCR beta chain described here comes from a study of identical twins. Overall study results and limits: Insertions ran lower in abundant cord blood beta clonotypes, though not in memory repertoires. Part of the zero-insertion signal could reflect confounding by invariant MAIT and iNKT cells.

Template switching introduced a universal primer site, and the cDNA bore unique molecular identifiers. TCRdb re-derived calls from the 5' RACE reads in MiXCR, one entry per CDR3 protein. This sample has 690,000 or so distinct CDR3 sequences, with 6% to 6.5% found just once. In its sample, this clonotype was seen many times. Its matching antigen is unknown. The length of the CDR3 is 13 residues. V was shortened by 9 bases and J by 1 base, with 12 bases between the two germline ends. The receptor comes from a man between 18 and 35 years old in good health. Specimen: naive T cells sorted from blood. The rearrangement joins TRBV12-3 or TRBV12-4 to TRBJ1-1; TRBD1 might be the D (6 bases). CDR3 loop: CASELQGNTEAFF. The CDR3 DNA reads as TGTGCCAGTGAGTTACAGGGGAACACTGAAGCTTTCTTT.